The clone carrying this T cell receptor (beta chain) was detected once. Its antigen is currently unknown. Germline CDR1 reads MNHEY; CDR2 reads SVGAGI. The germline V and J ends were trimmed by 5 bases and 9 bases, with 8 bases remaining between them. The CDR3 totals 11 residues. The sample belongs to a study of shared clonotypes between healthy human individuals. Produced via immunoSEQ multiplex PCR; TCRdb's table is partial and in-frame only. There are more than 2,000,000 clones in the sample; 90% to 95% occur only once, and 0.14% lies in the top ten. Splitting the CD4+ cells yielded a CD45RA+ naive subset and a CD45RA-negative memory subset. General study points: The low donor count limited represented genetic and exposure-history diversity.

The TCR was taken from a man aged 18 to 30 in good health. The specimen was naive CD4+ T cells sorted from blood. The subset is: CD45RA+ positively selected. The chain carries TRBV6-5 and TRBJ2-1, with D hard to call. CDR3 coding DNA: TGTGCCAGCAGTCCGCGGAGTGAGCAGTTCTTC. It translates to CASSPRSEQFF.